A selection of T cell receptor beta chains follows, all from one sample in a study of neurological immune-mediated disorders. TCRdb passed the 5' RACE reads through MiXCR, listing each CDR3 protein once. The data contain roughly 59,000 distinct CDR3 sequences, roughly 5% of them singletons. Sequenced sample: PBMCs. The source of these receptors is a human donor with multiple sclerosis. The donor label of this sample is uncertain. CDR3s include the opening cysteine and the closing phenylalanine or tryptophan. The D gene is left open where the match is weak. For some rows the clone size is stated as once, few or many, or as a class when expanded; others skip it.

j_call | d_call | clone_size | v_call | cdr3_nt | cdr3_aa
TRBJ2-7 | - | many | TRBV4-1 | TGCGCCAGCAGCCGTGGACCGGGCTACGAGCAGTACTTC | CASSRGPGYEQYF
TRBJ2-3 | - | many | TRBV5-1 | TGCGCCAGCAGCTTAGGACACCCCACAGATACGCAGTATTTT | CASSLGHPTDTQYF
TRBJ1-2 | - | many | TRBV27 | TGTGCCAGCAGTTTTTCTCCGAGAACCCTTCTTACCTATGGCTACACCTTC | CASSFSPRTLLTYGYTF
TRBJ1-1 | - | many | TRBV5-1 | TGCGCCAGCAGCTGGGACGGAAACACTGAAGCTTTCTTT | CASSWDGNTEAFF
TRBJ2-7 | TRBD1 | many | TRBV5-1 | TGCGCCAGCAGCTTAGAGGGGGCTTCCTACGAGCAGTACTTC | CASSLEGASYEQYF
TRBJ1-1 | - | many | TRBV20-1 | TGCAGCGGCTACGGAGGGCATGAAGCTTTCTTT | CSGYGGHEAFF
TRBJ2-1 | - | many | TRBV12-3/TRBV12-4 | TGTGCCAGCAGATTTTCGGGGGTTAACAATGAGCAGTTCTTC | CASRFSGVNNEQFF
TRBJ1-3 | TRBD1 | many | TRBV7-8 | TGTGCCAGCAGCACCCGACAGGGGGAGATGTTAGGCACCATATATTTT | CASSTRQGEMLGTIYF
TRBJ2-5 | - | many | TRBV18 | TGTGCCAGCTCACCACGGGCAGGGAGCCAAGAGACCCAGTACTTC | CASSPRAGSQETQYF
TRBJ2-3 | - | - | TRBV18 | TGTGCCAGCTCACCAGCGGCTAGCACAGATACGCAGTATTTT | CASSPAASTDTQYF
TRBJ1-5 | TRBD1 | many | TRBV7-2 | TGTGCCAGCACTACGGGGACAGGGACGCAGCCCCAGCATTTT | CASTTGTGTQPQHF
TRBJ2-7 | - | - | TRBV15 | TGTGCCACCAGCAGCCTGTTGGCAGGGTTGCACGAGCAGTACTTC | CATSSLLAGLHEQYF
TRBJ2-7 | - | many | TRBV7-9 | TGTGCCAGCAGCCCCAGCGCGGTAGCCTACGAGCAGTACTTC | CASSPSAVAYEQYF
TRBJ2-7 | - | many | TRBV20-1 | TGCAGTGCTACCAACACCTACGAGCAGTACTTC | CSATNTYEQYF
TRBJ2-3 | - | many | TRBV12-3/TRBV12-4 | TGTGCCAGCAGCCCTGAGAGCCTCCTCACAGATACGCAGTATTTT | CASSPESLLTDTQYF
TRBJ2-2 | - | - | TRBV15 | TGTGCCACCAGCAGAGTGGGCGGGGAGCTGTTTTTT | CATSRVGGELFF
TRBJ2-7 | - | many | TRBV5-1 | TGCGCCAGCAGCTTTGAGGCCAACCTACCCTACGAGCAGTACTTC | CASSFEANLPYEQYF